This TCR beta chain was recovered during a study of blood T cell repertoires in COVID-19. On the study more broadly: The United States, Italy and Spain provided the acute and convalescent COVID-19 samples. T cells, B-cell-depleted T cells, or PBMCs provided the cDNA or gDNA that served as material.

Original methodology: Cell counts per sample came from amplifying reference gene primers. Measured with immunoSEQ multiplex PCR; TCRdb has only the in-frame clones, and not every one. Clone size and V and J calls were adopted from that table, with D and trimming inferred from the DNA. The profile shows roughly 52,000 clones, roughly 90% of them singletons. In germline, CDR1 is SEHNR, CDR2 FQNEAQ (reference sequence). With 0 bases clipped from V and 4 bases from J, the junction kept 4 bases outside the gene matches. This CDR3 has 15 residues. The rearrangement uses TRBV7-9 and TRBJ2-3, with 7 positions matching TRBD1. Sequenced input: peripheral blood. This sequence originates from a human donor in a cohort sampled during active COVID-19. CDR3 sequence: CASSLALTGADTQYF. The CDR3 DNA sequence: TGTGCCAGCAGCTTAGCGCTCACAGGGGCAGATACGCAGTATTTT.